This T cell receptor beta chain was captured by sequencing in a study of Graves' ophthalmopathy and Graves' hyperthyroidism. RNA transcripts were the template, and TCR beta CDR3 regions were amplified from them. Second-round multiplex PCR came after first-round RT-PCR with HTBI primers. From the multiplex PCR reads, TCRdb called clonotypes with MiXCR, one entry per CDR3 protein. The table lists around 1,200,000 distinct CDR3 sequences, 36% of them singletons. In this sample, this clonotype turned up many times. The CDR3 contains 13 residues. Per germline, CDR1 SGHKS and CDR2 YYEKEE (reference sequence). V trimming: 9 bases; J trimming: 4 bases; junction bases outside the gene matches: 6.

The chain joins TRBV5-5 to TRBJ1-1, with 10 bases fitting TRBD1. This sequence originates from an adult man with Graves' hyperthyroidism. The source material was peripheral blood or thyroid tissue (not recorded which). The CDR3: CATSDRGATEAFF. CDR3 in DNA: TGTGCCACCTCGGACAGGGGGGCCACTGAAGCTTTCTTT.